Below, 30 T cell receptor beta chains from the same sample are listed, as sequenced in a study of T cell responses to AZD1222 COVID-19 vaccine. TCRdb keeps only in-frame clones here, not all; method: immunoSEQ multiplex PCR. The table records some 150,000 clones, 92% of them present only once. Sample: peripheral blood, taken on day 0 of MenACWY control vaccination. These receptors were taken from an adult in good health.

The chain combines TRBV28 with TRBJ2-7; unclear D gene. The CDR3 consists of 16 residues. Trimming stripped 1 base from V and 2 bases from J, with 15 bases between. Germline V gene data show CDR1 as MDHEN and CDR2 as SYDVKM. CDR3 nucleotides: TGTGCCAGCAGTTTATCTTTCATGGCAGAACCCTACGAGCAGTACTTC. Translating it yields CASSLSFMAEPYEQYF.

The rearrangement joins TRBV18 to TRBJ1-1; D gene uncertain. V lost 0 bases, J lost 6 bases, and 8 bases lay in between. CDR3 size: 13 residues. The germline CDR1 and CDR2 sequences are KGHSH and LQKENI. CDR3 region: CASSPPGAPEAFF. The CDR3 DNA is TGTGCCAGCTCACCACCGGGAGCCCCTGAAGCTTTCTTT.

The rearrangement links TRBV11-2 to TRBJ2-5, with D unresolved. With 0 bases removed from V and 2 bases from J, the gap between germline ends came to 4 bases. CDR1 is SGHAT and CDR2 is FQNNGV in the germline V gene. The CDR3 is 13 residues long. CDR3 sequence reads: CASSLEVQETQYF. The CDR3 DNA is TGTGCCAGCAGCTTAGAGGTACAAGAGACCCAGTACTTC. The variable domain in full, with the rest retrieved from reference TRBV11-2 and TRBJ2-5, is EAGVAQSPRYKIIEKRQSVAFWCNPISGHATLYWYQQILGQGPKLLIQFQNNGVVDDSQLPKDRFSAERLKGVDSTLKIQPAKLEDSAVYLCASSLEVQETQYFGPGTRLLVL.

The chain employs TRBV28 and TRBJ2-6; D is ambiguous. V was clipped by 8 bases and J by 0 bases, with 14 bases between them. CDR3 length: 16 residues. The germline gives CDR1 MDHEN, CDR2 SYDVKM. The CDR3 loop is CASGPDGNSGANVLTF. The CDR3 DNA reads as TGTGCCAGCGGCCCGGACGGTAACTCTGGGGCCAACGTCCTGACTTTC.

This clone appeared a single time. The chain joins TRBV19 to TRBJ2-6, with D possibly matching TRBD2 (5 bases). The CDR3 loop spans 15 amino acids. Trimming stripped 7 bases from V and 1 base from J, with 11 bases between. CDR1 and CDR2 (germline): LNHDA, SQIVND (reference sequence). The CDR3 reads CASTAARSGANVLTF. The CDR3 nucleotides read TGTGCCAGTACAGCGGCTCGGTCTGGGGCCAACGTCCTGACTTTC.

This chain joins TRBV7-3 and TRBJ2-2, with D perhaps being TRBD1 or TRBD2 (5 bases each). The length of the CDR3 is 17 residues. V dropped 1 base and J dropped 1 base, with 13 bases sitting between them. CDR1 and CDR2 (germline): SGHTA, FQGTGA. CDR3 nucleotide sequence: TGTGCCAGCAGCTTAAGAGGGGACGGACTGAACACCGGGGAGCTGTTTTTT. It specifies CASSLRGDGLNTGELFF.

This clone was seen just once. This chain connects TRBV2 to TRBJ2-1, with TRBD2 identical over 9 bases. V dropped 4 bases and J dropped 9; count of bases not matched to a gene: 7. Germline V CDR1 and CDR2: SNHLY, FYNNEI. This CDR3 has 14 amino acids. CDR3 sequence reads: CASSGGGRASEQFF. The CDR3 DNA is TGTGCCAGCAGTGGGGGCGGGAGGGCGTCTGAGCAGTTCTTC.

A remark on this clone: A read error may account for a junction end that differs from germline. The V and J genes are TRBV20-1 and TRBJ2-7; 8 positions match TRBD2. This CDR3 is built from 14 residues. Per the germline V gene, CDR1 is DFQATT and CDR2 is SNEGSKA (reference sequence). The CDR3 reads CSPSRSGSSYEQYF. CDR3 nucleotide sequence: TGCAGTCCTAGTAGGAGCGGGAGCAGTTACGAGCAGTACTTC.

The chain recombines TRBV4-2 with TRBJ2-7, with TRBD2 as a possible D gene (6 bases). The V gene lost 0 bases and the J gene lost 3 bases, with 15 bases spanning the gap. The germline gives CDR1 LGHNA, CDR2 YNFKEQ. The CDR3 consists of 16 residues. CDR3 nucleotide sequence: TGTGCCAGCAGCCAAGATCCCCGAAGACTAGTCTACGAGCAGTACTTC. Translation gives CASSQDPRRLVYEQYF.

The chain joins TRBV19 to TRBJ1-1, with no clear D. CDR3 length: 17 residues. V gave up 4 bases and J gave up 5 bases, with 23 bases separating them. Germline V gene data show CDR1 as LNHDA and CDR2 as SQIVND (reference sequence). The CDR3 DNA follows: TGTGCCAGTAGTAAAGAACGACACGCCCTCGCCGGGACTGAAGCTTTCTTT. It yields the protein CASSKERHALAGTEAFF.

The chain is built from TRBV15 and TRBJ2-1, with D possibly called TRBD1 or TRBD2 (5 bases each). The CDR3 covers 14 residues. Germline CDR1 reads LNHNV; CDR2 reads YYDKDF (reference sequence). Trimming pared 0 bases from V and 9 bases from J, leaving 12 bases between. The CDR3: CATSRDGTRSEQFF. The CDR3 coding sequence is TGTGCCACCAGCAGAGATGGGACCCGAAGTGAGCAGTTCTTC.

The chain links TRBV28 to TRBJ1-1; D gene uncertain. The V and J ends lost 5 bases and 6 bases respectively, with 19 bases between them. The CDR3 is made up of 15 amino acids. Per germline, CDR1 MDHEN and CDR2 SYDVKM. In DNA form, the CDR3 reads TGTGCCAGCAGTCCGAGACATCGAGTTCGCTCTGAAGCTTTCTTT. This gives the protein CASSPRHRVRSEAFF.

V is TRBV5-1 and J is TRBJ2-1, with 11 bases fitting TRBD2. The germline V gene has CDR1 SGHRS and CDR2 YFSETQ. The ends lost 4 bases at V and 2 bases at J; junction bases unmatched: 2. The CDR3 contains 15 residues. CDR3 DNA: TGCGCCAGCAGCAAGACTAGCGGGGCCTACAATGAGCAGTTCTTC. This codes for CASSKTSGAYNEQFF.

V usage is TRBV19 and J usage is TRBJ1-4, with D perhaps matching TRBD1 (5 bases). Trimming pared 4 bases from V and 5 bases from J, leaving 41 bases between. CDR3 size: 24 residues. Germline lookup yields CDR1 LNHDA and CDR2 SQIVND (reference sequence). This CDR3 is CASSTSPYRTRVDFLTGTNEKLFF. The CDR3 DNA follows: TGTGCCAGTAGTACCTCACCCTACCGCACCCGAGTGGACTTTCTGACCGGGACGAATGAAAAACTGTTTTTT.

The gene calls are TRBV27 and TRBJ2-1, with D unresolved. The CDR3 is 11 amino acids. The germline V and J ends were trimmed by 3 bases and 13 bases, with 10 bases remaining between them. Germline V gene data show CDR1 as MNHEY and CDR2 as SMNVEV (reference sequence). CDR3 protein: CASSFLDRQFF. The CDR3 DNA is TGTGCCAGCAGTTTCCTGGACCGTCAGTTCTTC.

V and J are TRBV19 and TRBJ2-5; 7 bases match TRBD2. CDR3 length: 16 amino acids. Germline CDR1 LNHDA, CDR2 SQIVND (reference sequence). J gave up 2 bases and V 4 bases, and 10 bases lay outside the gene matches. In nucleotides, the CDR3 is TGTGCCAGTAGTAAGGCTAGCGGCCCCGTACAAGAGACCCAGTACTTC. It yields the protein CASSKASGPVQETQYF. The full variable domain, its missing parts supplied by reference TRBV19 and TRBJ2-5, is DGGITQSPKYLFRKEGQNVTLSCEQNLNHDAMYWYRQDPGQGLRLIYYSQIVNDFQKGDIAEGYSVSREKKESFPLTVTSAQKNPTAFYLCASSKASGPVQETQYFGPGTRLLVL.

As DNA, the CDR3 is TGTGCCAGCAGGTTTGGGGATACGCAGTATTTT. Its translation is CASRFGDTQYF. The rearrangement joins TRBV6-5 to TRBJ2-3; unclear D gene. V shed 6 bases and J shed 6 bases, with 7 bases lying between them. CDR3 size: 11 residues. Germline CDR1 MNHEY, CDR2 SVGAGI.

The chain links TRBV9 to TRBJ1-3, with 8 bases lining up with TRBD1. Trimming at V came to 0 bases and at J to 0 bases, leaving 5 bases not matched to a gene. Germline-derived CDR1 and CDR2 are SGDLS and YYNGEE. This CDR3 is 17 amino acids long. The CDR3 DNA follows: TGTGCCAGCAGCGTAGGCAGGGGGCTTACCTCTGGAAACACCATATATTTT. Translated: CASSVGRGLTSGNTIYF.

The chain employs TRBV24-1 and TRBJ2-1; perhaps TRBD1 as D (7 bases). Germline V CDR1 and CDR2: KGHDR, SFDVKD. The V and J ends lost 1 base and 6 bases respectively, with 15 bases between them. The CDR3 covers 16 residues. CDR3 amino acids: CATSDFPSGGGNEQFF. The DNA for the CDR3 is TGTGCCACCAGTGATTTTCCCTCAGGGGGAGGCAATGAGCAGTTCTTC.

V and J are TRBV7-7 and TRBJ2-2; 11 nucleotides align to TRBD2. The CDR3 covers 16 residues. Germline trimming cut 5 bases from V and 4 bases from J; bases unmatched to any gene: 6. The germline V gene encodes CDR1 SSHAT and CDR2 FNYEAQ (reference sequence). CDR3 sequence (DNA): TGTGCCAGCAGCGGAGCTAGCGGGAGGCCCACCGGGGAGCTGTTTTTT. As protein: CASSGASGRPTGELFF.

The V call is TRBV7-3, the J call TRBJ1-1; D remains unclear. CDR3 length: 13 residues. Germline CDR1 SGHTA, CDR2 FQGTGA. V was trimmed by 5 bases and J by 2 bases, leaving 9 bases between them. The CDR3 loop is CASSTRTNTEAFF. CDR3 in DNA: TGTGCCAGCAGCACCCGTACCAACACTGAAGCTTTCTTT.

CDR3 region: CASSRPTSGFDHTGELFF. CDR3 bases: TGTGCCAGCAGTCGCCCGACTAGCGGGTTTGATCACACCGGGGAGCTGTTTTTT. The rearrangement links TRBV6-2 or TRBV6-3 to TRBJ2-2; 10 bases are a match to TRBD2. Germline values: CDR1 MNHEY, CDR2 SVGEGT. The CDR3 is 18 residues long. Unmatched junction bases numbered 12, after V lost 5 bases and J lost 3 bases.

V gene TRBV10-2 combines with J gene TRBJ2-1; the match to TRBD2 covers 9 bases. The CDR3 covers 20 residues. From germline, CDR1 is WSHSY and CDR2 SAAADI. The trim removed 7 bases at V and 4 bases at J, leaving 23 bases unmatched. In nucleotides, the CDR3 is TGCGCCAGCAAGCCCCTCGTGGGCGCGGGAGGGCCCCCCAATTACAATGAGCAGTTCTTC. This sequence encodes CASKPLVGAGGPPNYNEQFF.

The chain is built from TRBV5-1 and TRBJ2-3; maybe TRBD2 (5 bases). Germline CDR1 and CDR2: SGHRS and YFSETQ. With 0 bases removed from V and 5 bases from J, the gap between germline ends came to 16 bases. The CDR3 consists of 16 residues. The DNA for the CDR3 is TGCGCCAGCAGCTTGGCCGGAGCTGAACGGGGAGATACGCAGTATTTT. Amino acid sequence: CASSLAGAERGDTQYF. The full variable domain, in which reference TRBV5-1 and TRBJ2-3 provide the parts outside the CDR3, is KAGVTQTPRYLIKTRGQQVTLSCSPISGHRSVSWYQQTPGQGLQFLFEYFSETQRNKGNFPGRFSGRQFSNSRSEMNVSTLELGDSALYLCASSLAGAERGDTQYFGPGTRLTVL.

This clone was recorded once. This chain connects TRBV9 to TRBJ2-1; 11 nucleotides match TRBD2. Germline assignment: CDR1 SGDLS and CDR2 YYNGEE. The CDR3 extends over 18 amino acids. The V and J ends lost 0 bases and 9 bases, in that order; junction bases with no gene match: 14. CDR3 sequence (DNA): TGTGCCAGCAGCGTAGAATTCGGGGTAGCGGGAGGGCCTGGTGAGCAGTTCTTC. This sequence encodes CASSVEFGVAGGPGEQFF. The full variable domain, in which reference TRBV9 and TRBJ2-1 provide the parts outside the CDR3, is DSGVTQTPKHLITATGQRVTLRCSPRSGDLSVYWYQQSLDQGLQFLIQYYNGEERAKGNILERFSAQQFPDLHSELNLSSLELGDSALYFCASSVEFGVAGGPGEQFFGPGTRLTVL.

The J gene is TRBJ2-7, the V gene TRBV2; D is unresolved. Per the germline V gene, CDR1 is SNHLY and CDR2 is FYNNEI. The CDR3 covers 15 residues. V was shortened by 1 base and J by 2 bases, with 12 bases between the two germline ends. The CDR3 bases are TGTGCCAGCAGTGAAGAAATTGTTGGGCCCTACGAGCAGTACTTC. Translated, it gives CASSEEIVGPYEQYF.

V usage is TRBV5-5 and J usage is TRBJ1-6; 8 bases are a match to TRBD1. From germline, CDR1 is SGHKS and CDR2 YYEKEE (reference sequence). This CDR3 contains 16 residues. After removal of 1 base from V and 7 bases from J, the junction contained 7 bases not matched to a gene. The CDR3, as DNA: TGTGCCAGCAGCTTGACAGGGGGGCACATCAATTCACCCCTCCACTTT. This translates into CASSLTGGHINSPLHF.

The V and J genes are TRBV6-1 and TRBJ2-7, with 11 bases fitting TRBD2. The CDR3 has 19 amino acids. J lost 3 bases, V lost 1 base, and 14 bases had no gene match. Germline V gives CDR1 MNHNS, CDR2 SASEGT. The CDR3 nucleotides read TGTGCCAGCAGTGAAGTTGGACCCAGGACTAGCGGGCCTAACTACGAGCAGTACTTC. This sequence encodes CASSEVGPRTSGPNYEQYF.

The chain carries TRBV12-3 or TRBV12-4 and TRBJ1-6; 9 bases agree with TRBD1. V was clipped by 5 bases and J by 14 bases; unmatched bases: 7. The CDR3 covers 13 residues. Here the CDR3 DNA reads TGTGCCAGCAGTCTGCGACAGGGGGGTACCCTCCACTTT. This codes for CASSLRQGGTLHF.

Note on this clone: The germline gene is not matched at one end of the junction; a read error may be the cause. The chain uses TRBV7-7 and TRBJ2-1; TRBD2 is a possible D gene (5 bases). Germline CDR1 and CDR2: SSHAT and FNYEAQ (reference sequence). This CDR3 has 18 residues. DNA of the CDR3: TGTGCTAGCAGCTTAGCGCCGAGTACGGCTTACTCCTACAATGAGCAGTTCTTC. Translation gives CASSLAPSTAYSYNEQFF. Using reference TRBV7-7 and TRBJ2-1 for the parts outside the CDR3, the full variable domain is GAGVSQSPRYKVTKRGQDVTLRCDPISSHATLYWYQQALGQGPEFLTYFNYEAQPDKSGLPSDRFSAERPEGSISTLTIQRTEQRDSAMYRCASSLAPSTAYSYNEQFFGPGTRLTVL.